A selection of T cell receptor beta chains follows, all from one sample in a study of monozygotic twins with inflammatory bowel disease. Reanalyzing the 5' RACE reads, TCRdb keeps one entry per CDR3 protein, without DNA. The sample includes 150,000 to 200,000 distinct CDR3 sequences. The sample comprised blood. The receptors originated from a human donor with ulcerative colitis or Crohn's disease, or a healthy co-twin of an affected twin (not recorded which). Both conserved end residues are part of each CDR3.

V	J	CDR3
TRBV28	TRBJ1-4	CASSLLPGNEKLFF
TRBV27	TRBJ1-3	CASSTGQGSGNTIYF
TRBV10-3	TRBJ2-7	CAIRTNGTSGGSSYEQYF
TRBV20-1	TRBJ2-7	CSARDAGTGAYEQYF
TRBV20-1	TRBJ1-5	CSARPGAGNQPQHF
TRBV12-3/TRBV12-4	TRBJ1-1	CASRTQGGRAFF
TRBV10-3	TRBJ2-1	CAISERPGQVDEQFF
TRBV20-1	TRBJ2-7	CSAVGRYEQYF
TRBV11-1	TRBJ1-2	CASSLPQGSGDIASRPYYGYTF
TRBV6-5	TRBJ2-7	CASSPGSYEQYF
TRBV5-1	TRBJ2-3	CASSLRTSDAQYF
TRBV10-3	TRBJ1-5	CAIRGQGGNQPQHF
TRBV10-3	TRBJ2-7	CATLEAGASAQYF
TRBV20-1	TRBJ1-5	CSARDRRYSNQPQHF
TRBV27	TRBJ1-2	CASSSDRLGGLYGYTF
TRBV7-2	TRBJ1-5	CASSIEAGQVNQPQHF
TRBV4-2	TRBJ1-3	CASRQTGEKNTIYF
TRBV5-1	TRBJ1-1	CASSLMQGARGTEAFF
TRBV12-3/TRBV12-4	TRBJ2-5	CASSLVANKETQYF
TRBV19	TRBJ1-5	CASSMDRDQPQHF